The next 8 T cell receptor beta chains were all read from a single sample in a study of cytomegalovirus exposure and HLA in healthy donors. 60 Vbeta and 13 Jbeta primers were used in PCR. Produced via immunoSEQ multiplex PCR; TCRdb's table is partial and in-frame only. Among more than 95,000 clones, 69% were seen once, and the ten largest hold 3.2%. Source material: PBMCs. These receptors all come from a man aged 25-45 years in good health and CMV-seronegative.

This clone was seen only a few times. The chain carries TRBV6-6 and TRBJ1-2, with 7 positions matching TRBD1. Losses at the gene ends were 7 bases for V and 5 bases for J; bases not matched to a gene: 4. Germline V CDR1 and CDR2: MNHNY, SVGAGI (reference sequence). The CDR3 covers 12 residues. The CDR3 nucleotides read TGTGCCAGCACCGTGACAGGGTATGGCTACACCTTC. This encodes CASTVTGYGYTF.

This chain uses TRBV27 with TRBJ2-1; tentative D call: TRBD2 (6 bases). The CDR3 runs 16 residues. The germline V gene encodes CDR1 MNHEY and CDR2 SMNVEV (reference sequence). V was shortened by 5 bases and J by 0 bases, with 14 bases between the two germline ends. The CDR3 loop reads CASSQAGTSSYNEQFF. In DNA form, the CDR3 reads TGTGCCAGCAGTCAAGCGGGTACGAGCTCCTACAATGAGCAGTTCTTC.

This sequence joins TRBV5-6 and TRBJ1-5; a possible D gene is TRBD1 (6 bases). V was clipped by 4 bases and J by 0 bases, with 14 bases between them. The CDR3 is 16 residues long. CDR1 is SGHDT, CDR2 YYEEEE, per germline. For the CDR3, the DNA is TGTGCCAGCAGCAGCTACAGGGATTATAGCAATCAGCCCCAGCATTTT. Protein product: CASSSYRDYSNQPQHF.

V usage is TRBV21-1 and J usage is TRBJ2-7; TRBD2 is the table's D call and was not checked against the DNA. TRBV21-1 is a recognized pseudogene. The CDR3 length is 14 residues. The CDR3 DNA sequence: TGTGCCAGCAGCAGGCGGGACGGCTCCTACGAGCAGTACTTC. This codes for CASSRRDGSYEQYF.

The V call is TRBV19, the J call TRBJ1-4; maybe TRBD1 (6 bases). This CDR3 spans 18 amino acids. Per the germline V gene, CDR1 is LNHDA and CDR2 is SQIVND (reference sequence). Trimming took 5 bases from V and 0 from J, leaving 19 bases between them. In nucleotides, the CDR3 is TGTGCCAGTAGTCCTTTGATCTGGGACACCACAACTAATGAAAAACTGTTTTTT. Translated, it gives CASSPLIWDTTTNEKLFF.

This sequence joins TRBV4-3 and TRBJ1-1; D perhaps matches TRBD1 (6 bases). CDR3 size: 15 residues. Trimming took off 4 bases at V and 4 bases at J, with 16 bases between the two ends. From germline, CDR1 is LGHNA and CDR2 YSLEER. This chain's CDR3 is CASSLIRGAGTEAFF. For the CDR3, the DNA is TGCGCCAGCAGCCTCATTCGGGGGGCAGGCACTGAAGCTTTCTTT.

This chain joins TRBV11-3 and TRBJ2-1, with no clear D. This CDR3 comprises 12 residues. Trimming took off 1 base at V and 8 bases at J, with 6 bases between the two ends. Germline CDR1 is SGHNT and CDR2 is YENEEA. The CDR3 is CASSLVDYEQFF. The DNA for the CDR3 is TGTGCCAGCAGCTTAGTTGACTATGAGCAGTTCTTC.

The V and J genes are TRBV7-2 and TRBJ2-3; D not resolved. The germline V gene has CDR1 SGHTA and CDR2 FQGNSA. The V end lost 1 base, the J end lost 2 bases, and 10 bases lay between the germline ends. CDR3 length equals 15 residues. The CDR3 bases are TGTGCCAGCAGCTTAGTTGGAAGACTCACAGATACGCAGTATTTT. Translation gives CASSLVGRLTDTQYF.